Here is one T cell receptor (beta chain) with its context. Assay: immunoSEQ multiplex PCR; the TCRdb copy retains only in-frame clones and omits some. The data show roughly 240,000 clones, approximately 80% seen once. V lost 6 bases to trimming and J lost 2 bases, with 20 bases between them. The germline CDR1 and CDR2 sequences are MNHEY and SMNVEV (reference sequence). The CDR3 is 16 residues long. The data are from a study of blood T cell repertoires in COVID-19. The sample taken for sequencing was peripheral blood. The rearrangement joins TRBV27 to TRBJ2-7; unclear D gene. The source of this sequence is a woman older than 75 with acute or convalescent COVID-19. CDR3 DNA sequence: TGTGCCAGCAGCGACGAAAGACCCGTACTACCCTACGAGCAGTACTTC. It translates to CASSDERPVLPYEQYF.